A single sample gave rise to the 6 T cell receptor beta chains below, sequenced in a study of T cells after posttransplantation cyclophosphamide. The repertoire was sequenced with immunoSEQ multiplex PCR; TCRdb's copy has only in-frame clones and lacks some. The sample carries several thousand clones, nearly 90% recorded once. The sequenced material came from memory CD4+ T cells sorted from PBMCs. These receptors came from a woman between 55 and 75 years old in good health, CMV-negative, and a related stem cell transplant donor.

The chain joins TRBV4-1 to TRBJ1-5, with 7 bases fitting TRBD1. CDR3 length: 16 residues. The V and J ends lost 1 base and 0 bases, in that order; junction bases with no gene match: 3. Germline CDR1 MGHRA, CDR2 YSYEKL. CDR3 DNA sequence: TGCGCCAGCAGCCAAGGGACAGGTTATAGCAATCAGCCCCAGCATTTT. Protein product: CASSQGTGYSNQPQHF.

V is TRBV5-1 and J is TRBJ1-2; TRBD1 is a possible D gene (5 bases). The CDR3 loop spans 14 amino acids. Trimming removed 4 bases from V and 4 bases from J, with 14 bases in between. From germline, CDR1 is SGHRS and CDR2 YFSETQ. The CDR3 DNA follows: TGCGCCAGCAGCCCATCGACAGCCGGCTATGGCTACACCTTC. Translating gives CASSPSTAGYGYTF.

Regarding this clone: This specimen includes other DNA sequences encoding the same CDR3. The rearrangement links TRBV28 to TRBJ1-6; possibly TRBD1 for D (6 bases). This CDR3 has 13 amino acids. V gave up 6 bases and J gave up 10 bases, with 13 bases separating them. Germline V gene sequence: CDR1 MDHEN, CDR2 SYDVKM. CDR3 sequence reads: CASSEGGPSPLHF. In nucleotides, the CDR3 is TGTGCCAGCAGCGAGGGGGGGCCCTCACCCCTCCACTTT.

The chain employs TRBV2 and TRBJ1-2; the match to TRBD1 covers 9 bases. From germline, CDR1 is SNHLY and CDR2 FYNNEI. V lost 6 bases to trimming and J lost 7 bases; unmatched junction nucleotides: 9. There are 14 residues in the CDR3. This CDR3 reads CASRAWDRAPGYTF. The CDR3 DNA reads TGTGCCAGCAGGGCCTGGGACAGGGCCCCTGGCTACACCTTC. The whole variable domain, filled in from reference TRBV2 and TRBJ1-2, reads EPEVTQTPSHQVTQMGQEVILRCVPISNHLYFYWYRQILGQKVEFLVSFYNNEISEKSEIFDDQFSVERPDGSNFTLKIRSTKLEDSAMYFCASRAWDRAPGYTFGSGTRLTVV.

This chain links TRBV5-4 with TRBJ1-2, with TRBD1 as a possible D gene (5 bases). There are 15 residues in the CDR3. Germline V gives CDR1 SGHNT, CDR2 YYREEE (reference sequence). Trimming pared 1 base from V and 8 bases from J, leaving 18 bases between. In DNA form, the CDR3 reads TGTGCCAGCAGCTTGCTTGAGGCAGGGCCTAGAGGCTACACCTTC. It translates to CASSLLEAGPRGYTF.

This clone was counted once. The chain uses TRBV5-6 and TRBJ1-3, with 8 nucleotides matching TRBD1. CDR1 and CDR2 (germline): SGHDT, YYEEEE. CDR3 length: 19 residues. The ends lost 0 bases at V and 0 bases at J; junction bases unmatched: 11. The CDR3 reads CASSLGPPHGTGSGNTIYF. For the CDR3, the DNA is TGTGCCAGCAGCTTGGGGCCCCCCCACGGGACAGGCTCTGGAAACACCATATATTTT.